This T cell receptor beta chain was sequenced in a study of T cell responses to AZD1222 COVID-19 vaccine. Study findings and constraints: Just six people given AZD1222 tested seropositive at baseline.

This CDR3 has 14 amino acids. Germline lookup yields CDR1 SGHTA and CDR2 FQGTGA. Trimming cost V 2 bases and J 6 bases, with 13 bases left between them. To note about this clone: The target antigen is unknown.

TCRdb keeps only in-frame clones here, not all; method: immunoSEQ multiplex PCR. Among over 85,000 clones listed, roughly 90% were seen once. The TCR sequence derives from an adult who received the AZD1222 COVID-19 vaccine. The V and J genes are TRBV7-3 and TRBJ1-2, with D hard to call. Sequenced material: peripheral blood, taken 28 days after the second AZD1222 dose. CDR3 coding DNA: TGTGCCAGCAGCTTACTTGGGGAGGGCGATGGCTACACCTTC. Its translation: CASSLLGEGDGYTF. The whole variable domain, remainder taken from reference TRBV7-3 and TRBJ1-2, is GAGVSQTPSNKVTEKGKYVELRCDPISGHTALYWYRQSLGQGPEFLIYFQGTGAADDSGLPNDRFFAVRPEGSVSTLKIQRTERGDSAVYLCASSLLGEGDGYTFGSGTRLTVV.